A selection of T cell receptor beta chains follows, all from one sample in a study of T cell clonotyping in hematopoietic cell transplantation. Profiling relied on immunoSEQ multiplex PCR, and the TCRdb table lists in-frame clones only, not all of them. Of some 5,100 clones in the sample, approximately 80% were seen once. The sample in question was peripheral blood mononuclear cells, obtained 30 days after allogeneic stem cell transplant. Receptor source: a male patient between 55 and 70 years old who had an allogeneic stem cell transplant from an unrelated donor, so the T cells may come from the graft donor. Some clones in this sample may be carry-over from other donors' samples. CDR3s include the opening cysteine and the closing phenylalanine or tryptophan. Fields, in order: D gene, V gene, J gene, clone size, CDR3 protein, CDR3 DNA. D genes are given only for firm matches. Some rows mark clone size as missing; the rest say once, few, many or name a class of expanded clone.

D gene: TRBD1
V gene: TRBV4-1
J gene: TRBJ1-1
clone size: medium-sized
CDR3 protein: CASSQGDRANTEAFF
CDR3 DNA: TGCGCCAGCAGCCAAGGAGACAGGGCGAACACTGAAGCTTTCTTT

D gene: .
V gene: TRBV25-1
J gene: TRBJ1-6
clone size: .
CDR3 protein: CASSGSMVSPLHF
CDR3 DNA: TGTGCCAGCAGTGGATCAATGGTCTCACCCCTCCACTTT

D gene: .
V gene: TRBV11-1
J gene: TRBJ1-1
clone size: .
CDR3 protein: CASSLAGRTNTEAFF
CDR3 DNA: TGTGCCAGCAGCTTGGCAGGACGGACGAACACTGAAGCTTTCTTT

D gene: .
V gene: TRBV6-1
J gene: TRBJ1-1
clone size: .
CDR3 protein: CASIAGTSEAFF
CDR3 DNA: TGTGCCAGCATAGCGGGGACATCAGAAGCTTTCTTT

D gene: TRBD1
V gene: TRBV6-1
J gene: TRBJ1-1
clone size: .
CDR3 protein: CATGQGVVTEAFF
CDR3 DNA: TGTGCCACAGGACAGGGAGTTGTCACTGAAGCTTTCTTT

D gene: TRBD1
V gene: TRBV7-9
J gene: TRBJ1-2
clone size: .
CDR3 protein: CTLDQRTGAFFNYGYTF
CDR3 DNA: TGTACCCTAGATCAAAGGACAGGGGCATTCTTTAACTATGGCTACACCTTC

D gene: .
V gene: TRBV19
J gene: TRBJ1-5
clone size: few
CDR3 protein: CASSAPVASAQPQHF
CDR3 DNA: TGTGCCAGTAGTGCCCCGGTCGCATCTGCCCAGCCCCAGCATTTT

D gene: .
V gene: TRBV6-1
J gene: TRBJ2-7
clone size: .
CDR3 protein: CASRLAGPSSYEQYF
CDR3 DNA: TGTGCCAGCAGGCTGGCTGGGCCCAGCTCCTACGAGCAGTACTTC

D gene: .
V gene: TRBV10-1
J gene: TRBJ2-1
clone size: .
CDR3 protein: CASSRGQVGVLGRANEQFF
CDR3 DNA: TGCGCCAGCAGTCGTGGACAGGTTGGGGTCCTCGGGAGGGCGAATGAGCAGTTCTTC

D gene: .
V gene: TRBV13
J gene: TRBJ2-3
clone size: .
CDR3 protein: CASSEGMTRGPDTQYF
CDR3 DNA: TGTGCCAGCAGCGAAGGAATGACTAGGGGGCCAGATACGCAGTATTTT

D gene: TRBD1
V gene: TRBV6-1
J gene: TRBJ1-2
clone size: .
CDR3 protein: CASSGQGGYEANYGYTF
CDR3 DNA: TGTGCCAGCAGTGGACAGGGGGGTTATGAAGCTAACTATGGCTACACCTTC

D gene: TRBD2
V gene: TRBV25-1
J gene: TRBJ2-5
clone size: .
CDR3 protein: CASSGPERGSQETQYF
CDR3 DNA: TGTGCCAGCAGTGGCCCGGAGCGGGGGAGTCAAGAGACCCAGTACTTC

D gene: .
V gene: TRBV4-2
J gene: TRBJ2-7
clone size: .
CDR3 protein: CASSQDYSSYEQYF
CDR3 DNA: TGTGCCAGCAGCCAAGATTACAGCTCCTACGAGCAGTACTTC

D gene: TRBD1
V gene: TRBV12-5
J gene: TRBJ1-1
clone size: .
CDR3 protein: CASGLVQGMAEAFF
CDR3 DNA: TGTGCTAGTGGTTTGGTACAGGGGATGGCTGAAGCTTTCTTT

D gene: TRBD2
V gene: TRBV6-5
J gene: TRBJ2-5
clone size: .
CDR3 protein: CASSMYTSALETQYF
CDR3 DNA: TGTGCCAGCAGCATGTATACTAGCGCCCTAGAGACCCAGTACTTC

D gene: TRBD1
V gene: TRBV5-1
J gene: TRBJ2-2
clone size: .
CDR3 protein: CASSLTGGTGELFF
CDR3 DNA: TGCGCCAGCAGCTTGACAGGGGGAACCGGGGAGCTGTTTTTT

D gene: TRBD1
V gene: TRBV6-1
J gene: TRBJ1-2
clone size: large
CDR3 protein: CASSDGTGDFYGYTF
CDR3 DNA: TGTGCCAGCAGTGATGGGACAGGGGATTTCTATGGCTACACCTTC

D gene: .
V gene: TRBV4-1
J gene: TRBJ2-5
clone size: .
CDR3 protein: CASSQGVQSAGIQETQYF
CDR3 DNA: TGCGCCAGCAGCCAAGGTGTTCAATCGGCAGGGATCCAAGAGACCCAGTACTTC

D gene: TRBD2
V gene: TRBV4-1
J gene: TRBJ2-1
clone size: .
CDR3 protein: CASSQGASGTSYYNEQFF
CDR3 DNA: TGCGCCAGCAGCCAAGGGGCCTCCGGGACTAGCTACTACAATGAGCAGTTCTTC

D gene: TRBD1
V gene: TRBV5-1
J gene: TRBJ2-1
clone size: once
CDR3 protein: CASSHYGQVDNEQFF
CDR3 DNA: TGCGCCAGCAGCCACTACGGACAGGTTGACAATGAGCAGTTCTTC

D gene: .
V gene: TRBV19
J gene: TRBJ2-7
clone size: .
CDR3 protein: CASSTGQSYEQYF
CDR3 DNA: TGTGCCAGTAGTACCGGACAGTCCTACGAGCAGTACTTC

D gene: .
V gene: TRBV30
J gene: TRBJ2-5
clone size: few
CDR3 protein: CAGRGGYGETQYF
CDR3 DNA: TGTGCCGGAAGGGGGGGGTACGGCGAGACCCAGTACTTC

D gene: TRBD1
V gene: TRBV4-1
J gene: TRBJ2-5
clone size: .
CDR3 protein: CASSQRGQGGQETQYF
CDR3 DNA: TGCGCCAGCAGCCAAAGGGGACAGGGTGGTCAGGAGACCCAGTACTTC

D gene: .
V gene: TRBV6-6
J gene: TRBJ2-2
clone size: once
CDR3 protein: CASSRGEDTGELFF
CDR3 DNA: TGTGCCAGCAGTAGGGGCGAAGACACCGGGGAGCTGTTTTTT

D gene: .
V gene: TRBV29-1
J gene: TRBJ1-3
clone size: .
CDR3 protein: CSVDDLGNTIYF
CDR3 DNA: TGCAGCGTTGATGATCTGGGAAACACCATATATTTT

D gene: .
V gene: TRBV6-4
J gene: TRBJ1-1
clone size: .
CDR3 protein: CASKRRMNTEAFF
CDR3 DNA: TGTGCCAGCAAAAGGCGAATGAACACTGAAGCTTTCTTT

D gene: TRBD2
V gene: TRBV7-2
J gene: TRBJ2-7
clone size: .
CDR3 protein: CASSLGTSGSYEQYF
CDR3 DNA: TGTGCCAGCAGCTTAGGGACTAGCGGGAGCTACGAGCAGTACTTC

D gene: .
V gene: TRBV4-1
J gene: TRBJ2-3
clone size: .
CDR3 protein: CASSQEPPDTQYF
CDR3 DNA: TGCGCCAGCAGCCAAGAACCCCCAGATACGCAGTATTTT

D gene: TRBD2
V gene: TRBV30
J gene: TRBJ2-7
clone size: .
CDR3 protein: CAWSRRSGSGISYEQYF
CDR3 DNA: TGTGCCTGGAGTCGGCGCAGCGGGAGTGGTATCAGCTACGAGCAGTACTTC

D gene: TRBD1
V gene: TRBV10-3
J gene: TRBJ1-2
clone size: once
CDR3 protein: CAISEPGGTGGPVYTF
CDR3 DNA: TGTGCCATCAGTGAGCCGGGTGGGACAGGGGGCCCGGTCTACACCTTC

D gene: TRBD1
V gene: TRBV11-2
J gene: TRBJ2-7
clone size: .
CDR3 protein: CASSLDRGLAHIYEQYF
CDR3 DNA: TGTGCCAGCAGCTTGGACAGGGGGCTCGCACATATCTACGAGCAGTACTTC

D gene: TRBD1
V gene: TRBV6-5
J gene: TRBJ1-1
clone size: .
CDR3 protein: CASSYSDRGRAFF
CDR3 DNA: TGTGCCAGCAGTTACTCGGACAGGGGGAGAGCTTTCTTT

D gene: TRBD2
V gene: TRBV19
J gene: TRBJ2-7
clone size: .
CDR3 protein: CASSMSELAGGNYEQYF
CDR3 DNA: TGTGCCAGTAGTATGTCGGAACTAGCGGGGGGGAACTACGAGCAGTACTTC

D gene: TRBD1
V gene: TRBV23-1
J gene: TRBJ2-2
clone size: few
CDR3 protein: CASSWTRDRGGEGVGELFF
CDR3 DNA: TGCGCCAGCAGCTGGACCCGGGACAGGGGAGGGGAGGGTGTCGGGGAGCTGTTTTTT

D gene: TRBD1
V gene: TRBV7-2
J gene: TRBJ2-4
clone size: .
CDR3 protein: CASSKNTGGAGNIQYF
CDR3 DNA: TGTGCCAGCAGCAAAAACACAGGGGGCGCCGGAAACATTCAGTACTTC

D gene: TRBD1
V gene: TRBV19
J gene: TRBJ1-1
clone size: once
CDR3 protein: CASSTTGLGVTEAFF
CDR3 DNA: TGTGCCAGTAGTACGACAGGGCTAGGGGTCACTGAAGCTTTCTTT

D gene: .
V gene: TRBV18
J gene: TRBJ1-1
clone size: .
CDR3 protein: CASSQQGNTEAFF
CDR3 DNA: TGTGCCAGCTCCCAACAGGGGAACACTGAAGCTTTCTTT

D gene: TRBD1
V gene: TRBV7-9
J gene: TRBJ1-2
clone size: .
CDR3 protein: CASSMGQTPGYTF
CDR3 DNA: TGTGCCAGCAGCATGGGACAGACGCCCGGCTACACCTTC

D gene: .
V gene: TRBV4-1
J gene: TRBJ2-7
clone size: few
CDR3 protein: CASSSTYRDYEQYF
CDR3 DNA: TGCGCCAGCAGCTCCACCTACAGGGACTACGAGCAGTACTTC

D gene: TRBD1
V gene: TRBV2
J gene: TRBJ1-4
clone size: .
CDR3 protein: CASSFPLTTGTQKTNEKLFF
CDR3 DNA: TGTGCCAGCAGTTTTCCCCTTACGACAGGGACGCAGAAAACTAATGAAAAACTGTTTTTT

D gene: .
V gene: TRBV29-1
J gene: TRBJ1-1
clone size: .
CDR3 protein: CSVEEAHKEGEWGRGTEAFF
CDR3 DNA: TGCAGCGTTGAAGAGGCTCATAAGGAGGGTGAGTGGGGGCGTGGCACTGAAGCTTTCTTT